This is a list of T cell receptor beta chains from one sample in a study of blood T cell repertoires in COVID-19. TCRdb's copy holds only in-frame clones and misses some; the assay was immunoSEQ multiplex PCR. The sample includes 200,000 to 250,000 clones, roughly four fifths of them seen just once. The material sequenced was peripheral blood. These receptors originate from a woman older than 75 with COVID-19, enrolled during active disease. Both conserved end residues are part of each CDR3. Each record gives: D gene, clone size, J gene, V gene, CDR3 DNA, CDR3 protein. The D gene is left open where the match is weak. Size is omitted from some rows. Given values are once, few, many or a class for expanded clones.

. . TRBJ2-1 TRBV19 TGTGCCAGTAGTATGAGAGACATGTACAATGAGCAGTTCTTC CASSMRDMYNEQFF
TRBD2 . TRBJ2-1 TRBV18 TGTGCCAGCTCACTGGGGACTACCAATGAGCAGTTCTTC CASSLGTTNEQFF
TRBD1 . TRBJ1-6 TRBV23-1 TGCGCCAGCAGTTCAGGGGGAAGATCCTATAATTCACCCCTCCACTTT CASSSGGRSYNSPLHF
. . TRBJ1-1 TRBV18 TGTGCCAGCTCACAGCGGGGGGCGGTAACTGAAGCTTTCTTT CASSQRGAVTEAFF
. . TRBJ2-5 TRBV10-3 TGTGCCATCAGTGGCAGTCAAGAGACCCAGTACTTC CAISGSQETQYF
. once TRBJ1-1 TRBV10-2 TGCGCCAGCAGTGAGTCGGGGAGGGGGAACACTGAAGCTTTCTTT CASSESGRGNTEAFF
TRBD2 . TRBJ2-7 TRBV29-1 TGCAGCGTGCCCGGGTTCGGGACTAGCGGATCCTACGAGCAGTACTTC CSVPGFGTSGSYEQYF
. once TRBJ1-2 TRBV2 TGTGCCAGCACCCCGGACAGCTATGGCTACACCTTC CASTPDSYGYTF
. . TRBJ1-1 TRBV3-1/TRBV3-2 TGTGCCAGCAGCCAAGGAGGAGGAGAGAACACTGAAGCTTTCTTT CASSQGGGENTEAFF
. . TRBJ1-5 TRBV30 TGTGCCTGGGTCCGGGAAACTCCATTAAACAATCAGCCCCAGCATTTT CAWVRETPLNNQPQHF
TRBD1 once TRBJ2-6 TRBV28 TGTGCCAGCAGTTTAAGACCCGGACAGGGCTTCTCTGGGGCCAACGTCCTGACTTTC CASSLRPGQGFSGANVLTF
. few TRBJ1-1 TRBV5-6 TGTGCCAGCAGCTGGAGGCAGAACACTGAAGCTTTCTTT CASSWRQNTEAFF
TRBD1 . TRBJ1-6 TRBV6-5 TGTGCCAGCCGACAGGGGGACTCACCCCTCCACTTT CASRQGDSPLHF
TRBD1 few TRBJ1-5 TRBV7-8 TGTGCCAGCAGCCCCCGACAGGGGGCATTCAATCAGCCCCAGCATTTT CASSPRQGAFNQPQHF